A single TCR beta chain is shown here with its context. RNA transcripts were the source from which TCR beta CDR3 regions were amplified. Investigators did first-round RT-PCR with HTBI primers, then second-round multiplex PCR. TCRdb independently ran MiXCR on the multiplex PCR reads; one entry per CDR3 protein. The sample includes roughly 700,000 distinct CDR3 sequences, roughly 41% seen only once; the top ten take 44%. V lost 6 bases and J lost 10; bases outside the gene matches: 7. Germline V gene lookup returns CDR1 SQVTM and CDR2 ANQGSEA. The CDR3 is made up of 13 amino acids. The sample belongs to a study of Graves' ophthalmopathy and Graves' hyperthyroidism. Patients were left out if they had other autoimmune diseases, uncontrolled infections, pregnancy or lactation.

The clonotype was recovered from an adult man with Graves' ophthalmopathy. Material: peripheral blood. The chain has TRBV29-1 and TRBJ2-1; 12 bases are shared with TRBD1. CDR3 residues: CSVGDRGLTEQFF. CDR3 DNA: TGCAGCGTAGGGGACAGGGGGCTTACCGAGCAGTTCTTC.